This T cell receptor beta chain was recovered during a study of blood T cells in healthy people across ages. Through a sample-barcoded 5' primer and a J-beta primer mix, a second PCR was run for roughly 7 to 11 cycles. Each of the cDNA molecules was tagged by a template-switch adaptor with 12 random nucleotides. TCRdb redid the calling of the 5' RACE reads with MiXCR, one entry per CDR3 protein. Of hundreds of thousands of distinct CDR3 sequences in the sample, under 65% are singletons; the top ten hold roughly 34%. V lost 1 base, J lost 0 bases, and 11 bases lay in between. The V gene's germline CDR1 is DFQATT and CDR2 SNEGSKA (reference sequence). This CDR3 is built from 15 residues.

The TCR was taken from a man aged 55 to 70 in good health. The sequenced sample consisted of blood. V gene TRBV20-1 combines with J gene TRBJ2-3; possible D gene TRBD2, 5 bases. CDR3 protein: CSARGPGLSTDTQYF. In DNA, the CDR3 is TGCAGTGCTAGAGGTCCGGGGTTAAGCACAGATACGCAGTATTTT.